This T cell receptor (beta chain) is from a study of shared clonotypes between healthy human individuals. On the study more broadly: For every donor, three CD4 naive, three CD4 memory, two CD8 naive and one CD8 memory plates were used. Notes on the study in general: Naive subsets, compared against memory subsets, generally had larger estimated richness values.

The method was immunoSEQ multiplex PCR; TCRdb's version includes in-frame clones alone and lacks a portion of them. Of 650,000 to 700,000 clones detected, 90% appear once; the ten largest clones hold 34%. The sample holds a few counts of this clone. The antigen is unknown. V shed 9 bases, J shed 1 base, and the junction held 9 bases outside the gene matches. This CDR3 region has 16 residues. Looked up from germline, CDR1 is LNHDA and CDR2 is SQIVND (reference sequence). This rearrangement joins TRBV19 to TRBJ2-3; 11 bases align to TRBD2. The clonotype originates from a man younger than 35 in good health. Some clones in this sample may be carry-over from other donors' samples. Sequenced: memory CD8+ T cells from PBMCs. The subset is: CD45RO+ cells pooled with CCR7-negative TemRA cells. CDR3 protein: CASNELAGVGTDTQYF. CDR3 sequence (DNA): TGTGCCAGCAACGAACTAGCGGGAGTGGGCACAGATACGCAGTATTTT. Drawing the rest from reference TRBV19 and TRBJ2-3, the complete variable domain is DGGITQSPKYLFRKEGQNVTLSCEQNLNHDAMYWYRQDPGQGLRLIYYSQIVNDFQKGDIAEGYSVSREKKESFPLTVTSAQKNPTAFYLCASNELAGVGTDTQYFGPGTRLTVL.